A selection of T cell receptor beta chains follows, all from one sample in a study of blood T cell repertoires in COVID-19. Produced via immunoSEQ multiplex PCR; TCRdb's table is partial and in-frame only. There are 150,000 to 200,000 clones in the sample; 79% occur only once, and 6% lies in the top ten. The sample consisted of peripheral blood. These receptors all come from a woman aged 35 to 49 with COVID-19, enrolled during active disease. CDR3s include the opening cysteine and the closing phenylalanine or tryptophan. The D gene is left open where the match is weak. Clone size is not always given. Where it is, it says once, few, many or a class for expanded clones.

D,J,V,size,CDR3,DNA
NA,TRBJ1-3,TRBV7-9,NA,CASSSPTYAGNTIYF,TGTGCCAGCAGCTCGCCAACCTACGCTGGAAACACCATATATTTT
NA,TRBJ2-1,TRBV5-4,NA,CASSTPPRGSYNEQFF,TGTGCCAGCAGCACCCCCCCGCGGGGCTCCTACAATGAGCAGTTCTTC
NA,TRBJ1-2,TRBV29-1,NA,CSAAARDRRYGYTF,TGCAGCGCCGCGGCCCGCGACAGGAGATATGGCTACACCTTC
NA,TRBJ1-2,TRBV6-1,NA,CASSDRGEANYGYTF,TGTGCCAGCAGTGACAGGGGAGAGGCTAACTATGGCTACACCTTC
TRBD2,TRBJ2-5,TRBV10-1,once,CASSGGTSGQETQYF,TGCGCCAGCAGTGGTGGGACTAGCGGCCAAGAGACCCAGTACTTC
NA,TRBJ2-7,TRBV20-1,NA,CSASGEYEQYF,TGCAGTGCTAGCGGGGAGTACGAGCAGTACTTC
NA,TRBJ2-2,TRBV5-1,NA,CASTLGGRTGELFF,TGCGCCAGCACCCTGGGGGGTAGGACCGGGGAGCTGTTTTTT
NA,TRBJ1-2,TRBV7-9,NA,CASSLERGLTF,TGTGCCAGCAGCTTAGAAAGGGGTTTAACCTTC
NA,TRBJ1-1,TRBV12-3/TRBV12-4,NA,CASIITKNTEAFF,TGTGCCAGCATCATAACAAAGAACACTGAAGCTTTCTTT
TRBD1,TRBJ2-2,TRBV18,NA,CASSPGTGNTGELFF,TGTGCCAGCTCACCCGGGACAGGCAACACCGGGGAGCTGTTTTTT
TRBD1,TRBJ2-7,TRBV13,NA,CASSLGVQGIYEQYF,TGTGCCAGCAGCCTCGGAGTACAGGGGATCTACGAGCAGTACTTC
NA,TRBJ1-5,TRBV2,NA,CASRPTGDSNQPQHF,TGTGCCAGCAGGCCGACAGGAGATAGCAATCAGCCCCAGCATTTT
NA,TRBJ2-2,TRBV30,NA,CACRGGGGAWDTGELFF,TGTGCCTGCCGGGGGGGAGGGGGCGCCTGGGACACCGGGGAGCTGTTTTTT
NA,TRBJ1-3,TRBV6-5,NA,CASSYNPGLGGNTIYF,TGTGCCAGCAGTTACAACCCGGGACTAGGTGGAAACACCATATATTTT
TRBD1,TRBJ1-2,TRBV18,NA,CASSPTGDDGYTF,TGTGCCAGCTCACCTACAGGGGATGATGGCTACACCTTC
NA,TRBJ1-2,TRBV5-1,NA,CASSLKGDGYGYTF,TGCGCCAGCAGCTTAAAGGGGGATGGCTATGGCTACACCTTC
TRBD1,TRBJ1-2,TRBV6-5,many,CASRTQGVNGYTF,TGTGCCAGCAGGACCCAGGGGGTTAATGGCTACACCTTC
NA,TRBJ2-7,TRBV2,NA,CTSKSQGTTYEQYF,TGTACCAGCAAGAGTCAGGGAACCACCTACGAGCAGTACTTC
NA,TRBJ1-2,TRBV19,NA,CASSIATGPRGYTF,TGTGCCAGTAGTATAGCTACAGGTCCTCGGGGCTACACCTTC
NA,TRBJ2-2,TRBV19,NA,CASSARLDTGELFF,TGTGCCAGTAGTGCCCGACTAGACACCGGGGAGCTGTTTTTT
NA,TRBJ2-4,TRBV5-4,NA,CASRGPQAEDIQYF,TGTGCCAGCCGCGGACCCCAGGCGGAGGACATTCAGTACTTC
NA,TRBJ2-7,TRBV5-1,NA,CASGPGTFSSYEQYF,TGCGCCAGTGGGCCCGGGACATTTAGCTCCTACGAGCAGTACTTC
TRBD1,TRBJ2-3,TRBV4-3,once,CASSQGPGGGTDTQYF,TGCGCCAGCAGCCAGGGCCCAGGGGGCGGCACAGATACGCAGTATTTT
TRBD1,TRBJ1-1,TRBV5-1,few,CASSDTGATTEAFF,TGCGCCAGCAGCGACACAGGGGCGACCACTGAAGCTTTCTTT
NA,TRBJ2-4,TRBV7-9,NA,CASSLQAKNIQYF,TGTGCCAGCAGCTTACAGGCCAAAAACATTCAGTACTTC
NA,TRBJ2-1,TRBV19,few,CASSAHEPQVYNEQFF,TGTGCCAGTAGTGCCCACGAACCACAGGTTTACAATGAGCAGTTCTTC
NA,TRBJ2-7,TRBV5-4,NA,CASSQIGGYEQYF,TGTGCCAGCAGCCAAATTGGCGGCTACGAGCAGTACTTC
NA,TRBJ1-1,TRBV5-1,once,CASSSLKDAGEAFF,TGCGCCAGCAGCTCTCTAAAGGATGCAGGTGAAGCTTTCTTT
TRBD1,TRBJ2-5,TRBV18,NA,CASSPQGARETQYF,TGTGCCAGCTCACCACAGGGGGCGCGGGAGACCCAGTACTTC
NA,TRBJ2-2,TRBV11-3,NA,CASSLGSQGTGELFF,TGTGCCAGCAGCTTAGGGTCGCAGGGGACCGGGGAGCTGTTTTTT
NA,TRBJ2-6,TRBV19,NA,CASSIAAGGSPGANVLTF,TGTGCCAGTAGTATCGCGGCAGGGGGGTCCCCTGGGGCCAACGTCCTGACTTTC
TRBD1,TRBJ1-2,TRBV2,few,CASSRTGGVYGYTF,TGTGCCAGCAGTAGGACAGGCGGTGTATATGGCTACACCTTC
TRBD2,TRBJ2-5,TRBV7-3,NA,CASSLASGGAGETQYF,TGTGCCAGCAGCTTAGCTAGCGGGGGGGCAGGAGAGACCCAGTACTTC
NA,TRBJ1-5,TRBV6-5,NA,CASSTGTTGQPQHF,TGTGCCAGCAGCACCGGGACAACGGGACAGCCCCAGCATTTT
TRBD2,TRBJ2-1,TRBV5-6,NA,CASSVAGGPYNEQFF,TGTGCCAGCAGCGTAGCGGGAGGCCCCTACAATGAGCAGTTCTTC
TRBD1,TRBJ1-3,TRBV7-8,few,CASSPQGGGNTIYF,TGTGCCAGCAGCCCTCAGGGGGGCGGAAACACCATATATTTT
NA,TRBJ2-7,TRBV5-4,NA,CASSGAPIYEQYF,TGTGCCAGCAGCGGGGCCCCGATTTACGAGCAGTACTTC
TRBD2,TRBJ2-3,TRBV5-1,NA,CASSPAPSGHSTDTQYF,TGCGCCAGCAGCCCCGCCCCTAGCGGCCATAGCACAGATACGCAGTATTTT
NA,TRBJ1-2,TRBV24-1,NA,CATSDSLAGAKGGYTF,TGTGCCACCAGTGATTCGCTCGCGGGGGCGAAAGGTGGCTACACCTTC
TRBD1,TRBJ2-5,TRBV28,NA,CASRETGGQETQYF,TGTGCCAGCAGGGAGACAGGGGGGCAAGAGACCCAGTACTTC
NA,TRBJ2-7,TRBV5-1,NA,CASSLPDLGVYEQYF,TGCGCCAGCAGCTTGCCTGATCTAGGTGTCTACGAGCAGTACTTC
NA,TRBJ2-5,TRBV5-4,NA,CASSAPGSRETQYF,TGTGCCAGCAGTGCTCCGGGGTCACGGGAGACCCAGTACTTC
NA,TRBJ1-2,TRBV30,NA,CAWSVLGAAIHRGYTF,TGTGCCTGGAGTGTACTTGGGGCAGCTATACACCGTGGCTACACCTTC
NA,TRBJ1-4,TRBV1,NA,CTSSQDLSVRIGATNEKLFF,TGCACCAGCAGCCAAGATCTATCGGTGAGGATAGGGGCAACTAATGAAAAACTGTTTTTT
NA,TRBJ1-5,TRBV30,NA,CAWSGGTALSGSNQPQHF,TGTGCCTGGAGTGGGGGTACAGCCCTGTCGGGAAGCAATCAGCCCCAGCATTTT
NA,TRBJ1-2,TRBV30,once,CAWSRDPPGGYTF,TGTGCCTGGAGTCGAGACCCCCCAGGAGGCTACACCTTC
NA,TRBJ2-5,TRBV9,once,CASSPRTTPLGTQYF,TGTGCCAGCAGCCCGAGGACTACTCCACTCGGGACCCAGTACTTC
TRBD1,TRBJ2-7,TRBV29-1,NA,CSVNPGTGGYEQYF,TGCAGCGTGAACCCCGGGACAGGGGGCTACGAGCAGTACTTC
TRBD2,TRBJ2-1,TRBV7-2,few,CASHSGGPSYNEQFF,TGTGCCAGTCATTCGGGGGGGCCCTCCTACAATGAGCAGTTCTTC
TRBD2,TRBJ2-6,TRBV7-9,NA,CASSGRGRNSGANVLTF,TGTGCCAGCAGTGGGAGGGGCAGAAACTCTGGGGCCAACGTCCTGACTTTC
NA,TRBJ1-2,TRBV30,few,CAWSRGNYGYTF,TGTGCCTGGAGTAGGGGTAACTATGGCTACACCTTC
NA,TRBJ1-1,TRBV29-1,NA,CSVEGSGEEAFF,TGCAGCGTTGAAGGCTCGGGTGAGGAAGCTTTCTTT
NA,TRBJ2-1,TRBV29-1,many,CSVETAGVEQFF,TGCAGCGTTGAAACGGCAGGGGTTGAGCAGTTCTTC
NA,TRBJ2-5,TRBV12-3/TRBV12-4,NA,CASSLGGVETQYF,TGTGCCAGCAGTTTGGGGGGAGTCGAGACCCAGTACTTC
TRBD2,TRBJ2-7,TRBV7-9,NA,CASSSTSGPPYEQYF,TGTGCCAGCAGCTCGACTAGCGGGCCACCCTACGAGCAGTACTTC
NA,TRBJ2-1,TRBV7-6,NA,CASSYTSSGSYNEQFF,TGTGCCAGCAGCTACACTAGTTCGGGCTCTTACAATGAGCAGTTCTTC